Below, 25 T cell receptor beta chains from the same sample are listed, as sequenced in a study of cytotoxic CD8 clonotypes in ibrutinib-treated CLL. The assay was immunoSEQ multiplex PCR, and TCRdb's table has in-frame clones only and misses some. The profile covers 150,000 or so clones, with 84% appearing a single time and over 4.5% taken by the ten largest. The sequencing used PBMCs, collected after 24 months of ibrutinib treatment. These TCRs come from a human donor with chronic lymphocytic leukemia.

The chain uses TRBV27 and TRBJ2-3; the D is unclear. Germline values: CDR1 MNHEY, CDR2 SMNVEV (reference sequence). The CDR3 runs 12 residues. V was clipped by 2 bases and J by 3 bases, with 3 bases between them. CDR3 coding DNA: TGTGCCAGCAGTTTAAATACAGATACGCAGTATTTT. Its translation is CASSLNTDTQYF.

This clone was found once. DNA of the CDR3: TGTGCCAGCAGCCCCCAGACAGGGAATCAGCCCCAGCATTTT. Translating gives CASSPQTGNQPQHF. V and J are TRBV7-2 and TRBJ1-5; 7 nucleotides agree with TRBD1. Germline CDR1 and CDR2: SGHTA and FQGNSA. The junction had 5 bases not matched to a gene; V was cut back by 5 bases and J by 4 bases. This CDR3 comprises 14 residues. Supplemented by reference TRBV7-2 and TRBJ1-5, the full variable domain reads GAGVSQSPSNKVTEKGKDVELRCDPISGHTALYWYRQSLGQGLEFLIYFQGNSAPDKSGLPSDRFSAERTGGSVSTLTIQRTQQEDSAVYLCASSPQTGNQPQHFGDGTRLSIL.

The count of this clone is one. The chain has TRBV11-1 and TRBJ1-2; D not certain. In germline, CDR1 is SGHAT, CDR2 FQDESV (reference sequence). The CDR3 is made up of 13 amino acids. V was shortened by 5 bases and J by 2 bases, with 9 bases between the two germline ends. The CDR3 DNA follows: TGTGCCAGCAGCCCGGACGGGAACTATGGCTACACCTTC. This gives the protein CASSPDGNYGYTF.

The rearrangement joins TRBV5-4 to TRBJ1-2; 8 positions match TRBD1. The CDR3 covers 15 residues. CDR1 and CDR2 (germline): SGHNT, YYREEE (reference sequence). Trimming at V came to 3 bases and at J to 0 bases, leaving 4 bases not matched to a gene. CDR3 region: CASSWGDRPNYGYTF. The CDR3 DNA reads as TGTGCCAGCAGCTGGGGGGACAGGCCTAACTATGGCTACACCTTC.

The chain employs TRBV28 and TRBJ1-4; TRBD1 matches at 7 bases. The CDR3 is 13 amino acids. Germline V gene lookup returns CDR1 MDHEN and CDR2 SYDVKM. V lost 7 bases and J lost 8; bases outside the gene matches: 7. The CDR3 spells CASKDRLEEKLFF. CDR3 nucleotide sequence: TGTGCCAGCAAGGACAGGTTGGAAGAAAAACTGTTTTTT.

This sequence joins TRBV5-1 and TRBJ2-1, with 14 bases that match TRBD2. The CDR3 consists of 15 residues. J was trimmed by 8 bases and V by 3 bases; bases with no gene match: 4. CDR1 and CDR2 (germline): SGHRS, YFSETQ. CDR3 loop: CASSSEGLAGDEQFF. CDR3 bases: TGCGCCAGCAGCTCGGAGGGACTAGCGGGAGATGAGCAGTTCTTC.

V and J are TRBV6-1 and TRBJ2-1, with D uncertain. Germline lookup yields CDR1 MNHNS and CDR2 SASEGT. This CDR3 region has 12 residues. Deletions cut 7 bases from V and 8 bases from J, with 12 bases between. The chain's CDR3 is CASTRLGYEQFF. The CDR3 DNA follows: TGTGCCAGCACCCGATTAGGGTATGAGCAGTTCTTC.

This clone turned up a few times. The chain combines TRBV18 with TRBJ2-1, with 9 nucleotides matching TRBD1. V dropped 3 bases and J dropped 5; count of bases not matched to a gene: 2. The length of the CDR3 is 14 residues. The germline gives CDR1 KGHSH, CDR2 LQKENI. In DNA form, the CDR3 reads TGTGCCAGCTCACCGGGACAGGGCCACAATGAGCAGTTCTTC. Its protein is CASSPGQGHNEQFF.

The chain recombines TRBV6-4 with TRBJ2-5; D is uncertain. This CDR3 has 12 residues. Deletions cut 0 bases from V and 4 bases from J, with 3 bases between. Germline V gene sequence: CDR1 MRHNA, CDR2 SNTAGT. The CDR3: CASSDSRETQYF. In DNA form, the CDR3 reads TGTGCCAGCAGTGACTCGAGAGAGACCCAGTACTTC.

The chain carries TRBV2 and TRBJ1-6; 7 nucleotides line up with TRBD1. This CDR3 comprises 15 residues. In germline, CDR1 is SNHLY, CDR2 FYNNEI. V dropped 5 bases and J dropped 10; count of bases not matched to a gene: 11. The CDR3 DNA follows: TGTGCCAGCAGTCAGAATCAGGGGGTTAGATCACCCCTCCACTTT. It is translated as CASSQNQGVRSPLHF.

CDR3 sequence: CASTRTGNYGYTF. The CDR3, as DNA: TGTGCCAGCACCAGAACAGGGAACTATGGCTACACCTTC. This chain connects TRBV6-5 to TRBJ1-2; D is perhaps TRBD1 (6 bases). V was trimmed by 7 bases and J by 2 bases, leaving 11 bases between them. Germline V gene sequence: CDR1 MNHEY, CDR2 SVGAGI. The CDR3 extends over 13 amino acids.

V is TRBV5-4 and J is TRBJ2-1, with 8 bases matching TRBD2. The trim removed 6 bases at V and 5 bases at J, leaving 13 bases unmatched. This CDR3 is 16 amino acids long. Germline V gives CDR1 SGHNT, CDR2 YYREEE (reference sequence). The CDR3 region has the DNA TGTGCCAGCAACCGGCTAGCGGGTGGGGCCCACAATGAGCAGTTCTTC. Amino acids: CASNRLAGGAHNEQFF. The variable domain in full, with the rest retrieved from reference TRBV5-4 and TRBJ2-1, is ETGVTQSPTHLIKTRGQQVTLRCSSQSGHNTVSWYQQALGQGPQFIFQYYREEENGRGNFPPRFSGLQFPNYSSELNVNALELDDSALYLCASNRLAGGAHNEQFFGPGTRLTVL.

The gene calls are TRBV25-1 and TRBJ2-7; 8 bases fit TRBD1. Per the germline V gene, CDR1 is MGHDK and CDR2 is SYGVNS. Trimming removed 2 bases from V and 5 bases from J; junction bases left unmatched: 5. This CDR3 contains 14 residues. The CDR3 sequence: CASSEGTGLDEQYF. CDR3 coding DNA: TGTGCCAGCAGTGAAGGGACAGGACTCGACGAGCAGTACTTC.

This clone came up a few times. The chain has TRBV5-8 and TRBJ1-1; D is unclear. CDR1 SGHTS and CDR2 YDEGEE come from the germline V gene. The CDR3 has 10 residues. V was pared by 2 bases and J by 5 bases, with 1 base between. The CDR3 DNA follows: TGTGCCAGCAGCTTAACTGAAGCTTTCTTT. Translating gives CASSLTEAFF.

V usage is TRBV9 and J usage is TRBJ1-2; TRBD1 matches at 8 bases. The trim removed 0 bases at V and 13 bases at J, leaving 11 bases unmatched. The CDR3 extends over 14 amino acids. Germline CDR1 reads SGDLS; CDR2 reads YYNGEE. The CDR3 sequence: CASSVVGGQGTGTF. The CDR3 DNA reads TGTGCCAGCAGCGTAGTAGGCGGACAGGGTACCGGCACCTTC.

This sequence joins TRBV19 and TRBJ2-1, with no clear D. Germline V gene data show CDR1 as LNHDA and CDR2 as SQIVND (reference sequence). V lost 2 bases, J lost 14 bases, and 16 bases lay in between. The CDR3 is 13 residues long. CDR3 nucleotide sequence: TGTGCCAGTAGTATACCGGGCAGAGACATCGAGTTCTTC. Protein: CASSIPGRDIEFF.

The chain carries TRBV10-2 and TRBJ1-2, with 7 bases that match TRBD1. The CDR3 sequence is 14 residues long. J lost 6 bases, V lost 3 bases, and 7 bases had no gene match. CDR1 WSHSY and CDR2 SAAADI come from the germline V gene. The CDR3 DNA reads TGCGCCAGCAGTGATACGGGACAGTGGAATGGCTACACCTTC. Its protein product is CASSDTGQWNGYTF.

This chain uses TRBV9 with TRBJ2-1; the match to TRBD2 covers 8 bases. Germline loops: CDR1 SGDLS, CDR2 YYNGEE. This CDR3 spans 15 amino acids. V lost 4 bases, J lost 0 bases, and 3 bases stayed unmatched. The CDR3 nucleotides read TGTGCCAGCAGCTCCGGGACTAGCTCCTACAATGAGCAGTTCTTC. Protein product: CASSSGTSSYNEQFF.

The chain links TRBV5-1 to TRBJ1-1, with 8 bases fitting TRBD1. Germline CDR1 is SGHRS and CDR2 is YFSETQ. This CDR3 has 15 residues. V shed 2 bases, J shed 1 base, and the junction held 4 bases outside the gene matches. The CDR3 reads CASSFPDRGNTEAFF. DNA of the CDR3: TGCGCCAGCAGCTTCCCCGACAGGGGGAACACTGAAGCTTTCTTT. The full variable domain, in which reference TRBV5-1 and TRBJ1-1 provide the parts outside the CDR3, is KAGVTQTPRYLIKTRGQQVTLSCSPISGHRSVSWYQQTPGQGLQFLFEYFSETQRNKGNFPGRFSGRQFSNSRSEMNVSTLELGDSALYLCASSFPDRGNTEAFFGQGTRLTVV.

The CDR3 is CASSLGQGVPTEAFF. CDR3 nucleotide sequence: TGTGCCAGCAGCTTGGGACAGGGAGTCCCAACTGAAGCTTTCTTT. The rearrangement links TRBV5-4 to TRBJ1-1; TRBD1 matches at 7 bases. The CDR3 sequence is 15 residues long. CDR1 and CDR2 (germline): SGHNT, YYREEE (reference sequence). V shed 0 bases and J 5 bases; nucleotides not matched to a gene: 7.

The V call is TRBV7-7, the J call TRBJ2-1; 7 bases map to TRBD2. The CDR3 is 13 residues long. The germline V gene encodes CDR1 SSHAT and CDR2 FNYEAQ (reference sequence). V was pared by 5 bases and J by 8 bases, with 6 bases of the junction left unmatched. The CDR3 DNA follows: TGTGCCAGCAGCCCCGGGGAGGGCCATGAGCAGTTCTTC. Translating gives CASSPGEGHEQFF.

V usage is TRBV7-6 and J usage is TRBJ2-1; TRBD2 aligns across 8 bases. V trimming: 0 bases; J trimming: 3 bases; junction bases outside the gene matches: 4. The germline V gene has CDR1 SGHVS and CDR2 FNYEAQ. The CDR3 contains 16 residues. The CDR3 loop reads CASSLAAGGNYNEQFF. DNA of the CDR3: TGTGCCAGCAGCTTAGCGGCGGGGGGAAACTACAATGAGCAGTTCTTC.

The chain couples TRBV27 to TRBJ1-5; D unresolved. Germline V CDR1 and CDR2: MNHEY, SMNVEV (reference sequence). V was shortened by 2 bases and J by 3 bases, with 8 bases between the two germline ends. The CDR3 has 14 amino acids. CDR3 in DNA: TGTGCCAGCAGTTTAAAACCCCCCAATCAGCCCCAGCATTTT. It codes for CASSLKPPNQPQHF.

The gene calls are TRBV11-2 and TRBJ2-3, with D uncertain. Trimming pared 8 bases from V and 5 bases from J, leaving 14 bases between. The CDR3 is made up of 13 amino acids. CDR1 is SGHAT and CDR2 is FQNNGV in the germline V gene. The CDR3 region is CASRYWSEDTQYF. The CDR3 DNA reads as TGTGCCAGCCGGTATTGGTCCGAAGATACGCAGTATTTT.

The chain employs TRBV6-5 and TRBJ2-1; D unresolved. This CDR3 comprises 13 residues. The germline V and J ends were trimmed by 2 bases and 7 bases, with 9 bases remaining between them. Germline V gene data show CDR1 as MNHEY and CDR2 as SVGAGI. The CDR3 loop is CASSYGEGNEQFF. The CDR3 DNA reads as TGTGCCAGCAGTTACGGTGAAGGAAATGAGCAGTTCTTC.